This TCR beta chain is drawn from a study of blood T cell repertoires in COVID-19. Looking at the study overall: Sites across the United States, Italy and Spain contributed samples from acute and convalescent COVID-19.

Germline V lookup: CDR1 LNHNV, CDR2 YYDKDF (reference sequence). The V and J ends lost 5 bases and 7 bases respectively, with 8 bases between them. CDR3 size: 11 residues. Repertoires were generated with immunoSEQ multiplex PCR, while TCRdb's copy carries only in-frame clones and drops some. The repertoire holds 150,000 to 200,000 clones, with 90% to 95% as singletons. The specimen was peripheral blood. The sequence derives from a man aged 25-45 years with COVID-19, enrolled during active disease. The chain uses TRBV15 and TRBJ2-5; possibly TRBD2 for D (7 bases). CDR3: CATSGGATQYF. The CDR3 nucleotides read TGTGCCACCAGCGGGGGGGCGACCCAGTACTTC.